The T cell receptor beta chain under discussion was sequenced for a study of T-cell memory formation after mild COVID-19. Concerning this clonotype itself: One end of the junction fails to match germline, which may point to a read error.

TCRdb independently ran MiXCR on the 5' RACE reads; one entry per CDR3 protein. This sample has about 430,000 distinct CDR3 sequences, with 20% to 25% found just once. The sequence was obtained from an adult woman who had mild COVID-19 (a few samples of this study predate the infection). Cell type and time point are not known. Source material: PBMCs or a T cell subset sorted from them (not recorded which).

CDR3 DNA: TGTGCCAGCAGGACAGGGGGCAGCACAGATGCGCAGTATTTT. It is translated as CASRTGGSTDAQYF. V usage is TRBV28 and J usage is TRBJ2-3; TRBD1 matches at 10 bases. Germline V gives CDR1 MDHEN, CDR2 SYDVKM. This CDR3 comprises 14 residues.